The 32 T cell receptor beta chains below were found in one sample sequenced in a study of human T cells and chemical hapten exposure (dated by TCRdb to the early 2020s). Libraries were built with RACE. TCRdb lists the instrument as NextSeq 500. Using fastp at Q25 and MiXCR, TCRdb reprocessed the public reads and kept productive beta chains. For every CDR3 protein sequence, its rows merge into one entry that carries the most common genes and DNA. Here the sample has some 350,000 distinct CDR3 sequences; 6% to 7% occur a single time. Around 6% of the sample belongs to the ten largest clones. Interpreted using the paper, the time point label stands for: patch test 2, 6 weeks after DPC sensitization. The treatment or condition label on this specimen signifies: therapeutic diphenylcyclopropenone sensitization with weekly scalp DPC. The sample here was whole blood, taken in connection with sensitization to the hapten diphenylcyclopropenone (DPC). The receptors were sampled from a woman aged 18-30 years with alopecia areata. Some clones in this sample may be carry-over from other donors' samples.

This clonotype was detected many times. This rearrangement joins TRBV12-3 or TRBV12-4 to TRBJ1-4; D is uncertain. The CDR3 has 14 residues. V lost 2 bases to trimming and J lost 8 bases, with 12 bases between them. The CDR3 spells CASSLWQIREKLFF. The CDR3 coding sequence is TGTGCCAGCAGTTTATGGCAGATTAGAGAAAAACTGTTTTTT.

The chain joins TRBV3-1 to TRBJ1-1; 7 bases are shared with TRBD1. Losses at the gene ends were 4 bases for V and 6 bases for J; bases not matched to a gene: 8. The CDR3 spans 14 residues. CDR1 LGHDT and CDR2 YNNKEL come from the germline V gene (reference sequence). This chain's CDR3 is CASSPQGGRAEAFF. The CDR3 DNA reads as TGTGCCAGCAGCCCCCAGGGGGGGAGGGCTGAAGCTTTCTTT. The full variable domain, its missing parts supplied by reference TRBV3-1 and TRBJ1-1, is DTAVSQTPKYLVTQMGNDKSIKCEQNLGHDTMYWYKQDSKKFLKIMFSYNNKELIINETVPNRFSPKSPDKAHLNLHINSLELGDSAVYFCASSPQGGRAEAFFGQGTRLTVV.

The chain joins TRBV6-2 or TRBV6-3 to TRBJ2-1; D is perhaps TRBD2 (5 bases). This CDR3 is 15 amino acids long. Between the trimmed V and J ends, which lost 2 bases and 8 bases, there was a span of 16 bases. Germline V lookup: CDR1 MNHEY, CDR2 SVGEGT. The CDR3 reads CASSYNVAFGHEQFF. DNA of the CDR3: TGTGCCAGCAGTTACAACGTAGCGTTCGGCCATGAGCAGTTCTTC.

The chain uses TRBV3-1 and TRBJ2-2; D remains unclear. CDR1 and CDR2 (germline): LGHDT, YNNKEL (reference sequence). Trimming cost V 3 bases and J 4 bases, with 6 bases left between them. CDR3 length: 13 amino acids. CDR3 bases: TGTGCCAGCAGCCAGTTAGTCACCGGGGAGCTGTTTTTT. This sequence encodes CASSQLVTGELFF.

The V and J genes are TRBV6-2 or TRBV6-3 and TRBJ2-2; 12 bases match TRBD2. The trim removed 5 bases at V and 5 bases at J, leaving 6 bases unmatched. CDR3 length equals 16 residues. Germline V gene lookup returns CDR1 MNHEY and CDR2 SVGEGT. The CDR3 DNA is TGTGCCAGCAGTCTCGGACTAGCGGGGCGAACCGGGGAGCTGTTTTTT. This encodes CASSLGLAGRTGELFF.

This clonotype was detected ten times or more. The V and J genes are TRBV19 and TRBJ1-2, with D possibly being TRBD1 (5 bases). Deletions cut 4 bases from V and 4 bases from J, with 16 bases between. CDR1 and CDR2 (germline): LNHDA, SQIVND (reference sequence). The CDR3 covers 15 residues. The CDR3 reads CASSTLRDGSYGYTF. As DNA, the CDR3 is TGTGCCAGTAGTACCCTCCGGGACGGTTCCTATGGCTACACCTTC.

This clonotype was detected many times. This rearrangement joins TRBV21-1 to TRBJ2-7; whether TRBD1, the table's D call, matches the DNA was not checked. TRBV21-1 is a pseudogene segment. The CDR3 is 14 amino acids. The CDR3 sequence is CASSDRVYSYEQYF. The CDR3 region has the DNA TGTGCCAGCAGCGACAGGGTATACTCCTACGAGCAGTACTTC.

This clonotype occurred a few times. The chain has TRBV4-2 and TRBJ1-2; possibly TRBD1 for D (6 bases). The V end was cut by 2 bases, the J end by 2 bases, with 21 bases between. This CDR3 contains 18 residues. The V gene's germline CDR1 is LGHNA and CDR2 YNFKEQ. In nucleotides, the CDR3 is TGTGCCAGCAGCCAAATCGGGAGTCAGGGGAGGGGGAACTATGGCTACACCTTC. Amino acids: CASSQIGSQGRGNYGYTF.

This clonotype was seen only a few times. The V gene is TRBV10-3, the J gene TRBJ2-3; TRBD2 agrees at 13 bases. Germline V gene sequence: CDR1 ENHRY, CDR2 SYGVKD. CDR3 length: 14 amino acids. V gave up 6 bases and J gave up 3 bases; unmatched junction bases: 0. CDR3 loop: CAIRLAGGTDTQYF. The CDR3 bases are TGTGCCATCAGACTAGCGGGGGGGACAGATACGCAGTATTTT.

The CDR3 DNA reads TGCGCCAGCAGCTTTGGGAGGGTACAAGAGACCCAGTACTTC. Protein sequence: CASSFGRVQETQYF. The chain links TRBV5-1 to TRBJ2-5, with TRBD2 matching 7 bases. V dropped 2 bases and J dropped 2; count of bases not matched to a gene: 3. Germline V lookup: CDR1 SGHRS, CDR2 YFSETQ. CDR3 length: 14 amino acids.

This clonotype was seen at least ten times. The rearrangement uses TRBV4-2 and TRBJ1-4, with TRBD1 as a possible D gene (5 bases). Trimming pared 0 bases from V and 7 bases from J, leaving 12 bases between. The CDR3 is 15 residues long. Germline V lookup: CDR1 LGHNA, CDR2 YNFKEQ. CDR3 loop: CASSQDFGTTEKLFF. CDR3 nucleotide sequence: TGTGCCAGCAGCCAAGATTTCGGGACGACTGAAAAACTGTTTTTT.

This clonotype was recorded a few times. The chain couples TRBV28 to TRBJ2-3, with a weak D call TRBD1 (6 bases). CDR3 length: 16 amino acids. Germline V CDR1 and CDR2: MDHEN, SYDVKM. V was shortened by 2 bases and J by 3 bases, with 15 bases between the two germline ends. The CDR3 spells CASSLPGEIGTDTQYF. The CDR3 DNA reads TGTGCCAGCAGTTTACCAGGGGAGATTGGGACAGATACGCAGTATTTT.

This clonotype came up many times. This chain joins TRBV5-6 and TRBJ2-2; TRBD1 is a possible D gene (5 bases). Trimming took off 0 bases at V and 0 bases at J, with 9 bases between the two ends. The germline gives CDR1 SGHDT, CDR2 YYEEEE. CDR3 length: 16 amino acids. The CDR3 DNA reads as TGTGCCAGCAGCTTGGCCGACAGCACGAACACCGGGGAGCTGTTTTTT. Translating it yields CASSLADSTNTGELFF.

This clonotype was observed many times. The chain joins TRBV7-9 to TRBJ1-3; D ambiguous. Trimming cost V 5 bases and J 1 base, with 9 bases left between them. The CDR3 loop spans 14 amino acids. Germline lookup yields CDR1 SEHNR and CDR2 FQNEAQ (reference sequence). CDR3 sequence reads: CASSPRGSGNTIYF. In nucleotides, the CDR3 is TGTGCCAGCAGCCCCCGGGGATCTGGAAACACCATATATTTT.

There are a few counts of this clonotype. V gene TRBV6-5 combines with J gene TRBJ1-2; 7 bases fit TRBD1. This CDR3 contains 16 residues. The junction had 8 bases not matched to a gene; V was cut back by 0 bases and J by 4 bases. Germline V gives CDR1 MNHEY, CDR2 SVGAGI. The CDR3 nucleotides are TGTGCCAGCAGTTACTCGGGGCAGGGGGAGGGCTATGGCTACACCTTC. Encoded protein: CASSYSGQGEGYGYTF.

The V gene is TRBV4-3, the J gene TRBJ1-6; maybe TRBD1 (5 bases). The ends were cut back, 3 bases at V and 7 bases at J, with 10 bases in the middle. The CDR3 is made up of 14 amino acids. Germline values: CDR1 LGHNA, CDR2 YSLEER. The CDR3 DNA follows: TGCGCCAGCAGCCATAACAGGAGAAATTCACCCCTCCACTTT. It is translated as CASSHNRRNSPLHF.

The sample holds many counts of this clonotype. The chain joins TRBV4-3 to TRBJ1-5; 7 nucleotides match TRBD1. CDR3 size: 14 residues. The trim removed 1 base at V and 5 bases at J, leaving 2 bases unmatched. Germline V gene data show CDR1 as LGHNA and CDR2 as YSLEER. CDR3 nucleotides: TGCGCCAGCAGCCAAGGGGACAGCTATCAGCCCCAGCATTTT. Amino acid sequence: CASSQGDSYQPQHF.

This chain connects TRBV4-3 to TRBJ2-4, with a tentative D call TRBD2 (7 bases). Germline assignment: CDR1 LGHNA and CDR2 YSLEER. The CDR3 extends over 15 amino acids. The V and J ends lost 0 bases and 7 bases respectively, with 13 bases between them. CDR3 DNA: TGCGCCAGCAGCCAAGATAAGGGGGGGGGCAACATTCAGTACTTC. Translating it yields CASSQDKGGGNIQYF.

The sample holds many counts of this clonotype. V and J are TRBV12-3 or TRBV12-4 and TRBJ1-2; perhaps TRBD1 as D (5 bases). CDR3 size: 15 residues. V was shortened by 5 bases and J by 5 bases, with 18 bases between the two germline ends. CDR3 sequence reads: CASSSRQLMGYGYTF. CDR3 nucleotide sequence: TGTGCCAGCAGTAGCAGACAGCTTATGGGATATGGCTACACCTTC.

This clonotype was detected many times. This rearrangement joins TRBV4-3 to TRBJ1-5; D unresolved. Germline V lookup: CDR1 LGHNA, CDR2 YSLEER. The ends were cut back, 0 bases at V and 0 bases at J, with 6 bases in the middle. The CDR3 has 15 amino acids. CDR3 sequence reads: CASSQDEASNQPQHF. Written as DNA, the CDR3 is TGCGCCAGCAGCCAAGATGAAGCTAGCAATCAGCCCCAGCATTTT.

The sample holds many counts of this clonotype. V and J are TRBV6-1 and TRBJ1-6; no clear D gene. Germline CDR1 reads MNHNS; CDR2 reads SASEGT. CDR3 length: 13 amino acids. Deletions cut 3 bases from V and 11 bases from J, with 11 bases between. The CDR3 nucleotides read TGTGCCAGCAGTGACTTAAATCGAACACCCCTCCACTTT. Translated: CASSDLNRTPLHF.

The V call is TRBV6-5, the J call TRBJ2-7, with 9 bases that match TRBD1. Germline CDR1 MNHEY, CDR2 SVGAGI. This CDR3 has 15 residues. Trimming at V came to 4 bases and at J to 9 bases, leaving 13 bases not matched to a gene. CDR3 sequence (DNA): TGTGCCAGCAGTTCTCCTTGGACAGGGGACGCCTCGCAGTACTTC. Amino acids: CASSSPWTGDASQYF.

This clonotype has at least ten counts. The chain employs TRBV7-3 and TRBJ1-1; TRBD1 matches at 10 bases. Germline values: CDR1 SGHTA, CDR2 FQGTGA. The CDR3 spans 13 residues. V shed 11 bases, J shed 7 bases, and the junction held 10 bases outside the gene matches. The chain's CDR3 is CASREGQGNEAFF. CDR3 DNA sequence: TGTGCCTCCCGAGAGGGACAGGGGAATGAAGCTTTCTTT.

This clonotype was seen only a few times. The chain joins TRBV9 to TRBJ2-3; D is uncertain. Germline CDR1 SGDLS, CDR2 YYNGEE. The germline V and J ends were trimmed by 10 bases and 8 bases, with 20 bases remaining between them. The CDR3 loop spans 13 amino acids. The CDR3 nucleotides are TGTGCCCCGTTGGTGAGACCTCCAAGTACGCAGTATTTT. It translates to CAPLVRPPSTQYF.

This clonotype showed up just a few times. This rearrangement joins TRBV11-1 to TRBJ2-3, with a tentative D call TRBD2 (5 bases). The CDR3 is 16 residues long. V was cut by 5 bases and J by 2 bases, with 17 bases left in between. CDR1 SGHAT and CDR2 FQDESV come from the germline V gene (reference sequence). The CDR3 bases are TGTGCCAGCAGCGTAGGCCGCGGGTCCTACACAGATACGCAGTATTTT. Protein sequence: CASSVGRGSYTDTQYF.

Details on this clonotype: A much larger clone differs from this one at a single base, so this may be a read error. This sequence joins TRBV10-3 and TRBJ1-3, with unresolved D. The CDR3 is made up of 14 amino acids. Germline values: CDR1 ENHRY, CDR2 SYGVKD. The CDR3 DNA reads TGTGTCATCAGTGAGACAACCTTTGGAAACACCATATATTTT. This codes for CVISETTFGNTIYF.

The J gene is TRBJ2-3, the V gene TRBV6-1; 12 bases match TRBD2. There are 16 residues in the CDR3. J gave up 4 bases and V 7 bases, and 9 bases lay outside the gene matches. Germline V CDR1 and CDR2: MNHNS, SASEGT. The CDR3 spells CASKRRTSGDSDTQYF. The CDR3 region has the DNA TGTGCCAGCAAGAGAAGGACTAGCGGGGATTCAGATACGCAGTATTTT.

This clonotype has only a few counts. The genes are TRBV29-1 and TRBJ2-7, with D hard to call. Trimming stripped 3 bases from V and 2 bases from J, with 5 bases between. Germline lookup yields CDR1 SQVTM and CDR2 ANQGSEA. The CDR3 is 11 amino acids. CDR3 coding DNA: TGCAGCGTTGACACAACCTACGAGCAGTACTTC. This codes for CSVDTTYEQYF.

This chain uses TRBV12-3 or TRBV12-4 with TRBJ1-2, with 8 bases aligning to TRBD1. CDR3 length: 15 amino acids. The trim removed 6 bases at V and 2 bases at J, leaving 8 bases unmatched. CDR3: CASSHRGQGNYGYTF. The CDR3 region has the DNA TGTGCCAGCAGCCATAGAGGACAGGGAAACTATGGCTACACCTTC.

Comment on this clonotype: This may come from a read error, since a much larger clone is one base off. The rearrangement joins TRBV7-2 to TRBJ2-1, with a possible D match to TRBD1 (5 bases). Deletions cut 6 bases from V and 2 bases from J, with 8 bases between. The length of the CDR3 is 13 residues. CDR1 and CDR2 (germline): SGHTA, FQGNSA. CDR3 nucleotides: TGTGCCAGCAGGTCGACAGCCTACAATGAGCAGTTCTTC. Translation: CASRSTAYNEQFF. Drawing the rest from reference TRBV7-2 and TRBJ2-1, the complete variable domain is GAGVSQSPSNKVTEKGKDVELRCDPISGHTALYWYRQSLGQGLEFLIYFQGNSAPDKSGLPSDRFSAERTGGSVSTLTIQRTQQEDSAVYLCASRSTAYNEQFFGPGTRLTVL.

Many counts were recorded for this clonotype. One end of the junction does not line up with germline, which may come from a read error. This CDR3 is CASSLVVQDTQYF. CDR3 coding DNA: TGTGCTAGCAGCTTAGTGGTACAAGATACGCAGTATTTT. The chain joins TRBV7-7 to TRBJ2-3; D is unclear. There are 13 residues in the CDR3. Germline loops: CDR1 SSHAT, CDR2 FNYEAQ (reference sequence).

The rearrangement joins TRBV10-3 to TRBJ2-3; D call uncertain. Trimming stripped 6 bases from V and 0 bases from J, with 4 bases between. CDR1 is ENHRY, CDR2 SYGVKD, per germline. The CDR3 extends over 12 amino acids. The CDR3 nucleotides are TGTGCCATCAGGGGGAGCACAGATACGCAGTATTTT. Protein: CAIRGSTDTQYF.